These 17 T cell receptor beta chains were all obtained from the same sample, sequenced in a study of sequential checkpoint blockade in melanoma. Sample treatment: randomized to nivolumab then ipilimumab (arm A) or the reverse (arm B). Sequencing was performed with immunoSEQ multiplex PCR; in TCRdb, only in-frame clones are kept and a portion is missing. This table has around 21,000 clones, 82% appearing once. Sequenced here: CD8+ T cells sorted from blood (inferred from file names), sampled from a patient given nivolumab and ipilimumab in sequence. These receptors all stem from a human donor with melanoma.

The CDR3 loop is CASSLDSSYNEQFF. The DNA for the CDR3 is TGTGCCAGCAGCTTGGACAGTTCCTACAATGAGCAGTTCTTC. The chain employs TRBV5-5 and TRBJ2-1; D ambiguous. The CDR3 has 14 residues. With 0 bases removed from V and 1 base from J, the gap between germline ends came to 5 bases. The germline gives CDR1 SGHKS, CDR2 YYEKEE (reference sequence).

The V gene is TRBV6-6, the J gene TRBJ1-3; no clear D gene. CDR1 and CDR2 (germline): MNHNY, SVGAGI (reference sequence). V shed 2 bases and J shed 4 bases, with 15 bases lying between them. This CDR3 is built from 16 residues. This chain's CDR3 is CASSYSGGSTGNTIYF. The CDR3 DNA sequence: TGTGCCAGCAGTTACAGCGGCGGATCCACGGGAAACACCATATATTTT.

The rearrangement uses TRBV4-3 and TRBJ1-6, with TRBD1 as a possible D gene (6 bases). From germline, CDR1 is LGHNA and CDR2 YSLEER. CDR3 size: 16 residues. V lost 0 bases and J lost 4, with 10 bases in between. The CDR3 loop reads CASSQEGALYNSPLHF. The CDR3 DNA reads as TGCGCCAGCAGCCAAGAGGGGGCACTTTATAATTCACCCCTCCACTTT.

The CDR3 spells CASSLGLGEDEKLFF. The CDR3 coding sequence is TGCGCCAGCAGCTTGGGATTGGGGGAGGATGAAAAACTGTTTTTT. The chain combines TRBV5-1 with TRBJ1-4; TRBD1 is a possible D gene (5 bases). V gave up 0 bases and J gave up 6 bases, with 12 bases separating them. Germline V gene lookup returns CDR1 SGHRS and CDR2 YFSETQ. There are 15 residues in the CDR3.

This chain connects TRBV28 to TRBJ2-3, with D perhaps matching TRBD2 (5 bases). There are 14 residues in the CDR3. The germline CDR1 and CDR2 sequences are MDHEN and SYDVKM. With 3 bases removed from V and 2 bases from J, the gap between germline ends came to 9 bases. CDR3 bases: TGTGCCAGCAGTTTCCCCGGGGACACAGATACGCAGTATTTT. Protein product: CASSFPGDTDTQYF.

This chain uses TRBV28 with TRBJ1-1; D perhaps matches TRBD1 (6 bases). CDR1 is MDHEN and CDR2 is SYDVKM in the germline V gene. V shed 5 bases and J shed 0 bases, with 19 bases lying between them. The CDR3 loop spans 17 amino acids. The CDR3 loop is CASSPVWGPLVNTEAFF. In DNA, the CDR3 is TGTGCCAGCAGTCCGGTTTGGGGGCCCCTGGTGAACACTGAAGCTTTCTTT.

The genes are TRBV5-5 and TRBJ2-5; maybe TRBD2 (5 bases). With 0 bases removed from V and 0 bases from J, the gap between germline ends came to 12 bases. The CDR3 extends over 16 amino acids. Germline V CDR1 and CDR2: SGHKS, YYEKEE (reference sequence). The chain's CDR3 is CASSLGTLNYQETQYF. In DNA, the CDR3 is TGTGCCAGCAGCTTGGGGACTCTGAACTACCAAGAGACCCAGTACTTC.

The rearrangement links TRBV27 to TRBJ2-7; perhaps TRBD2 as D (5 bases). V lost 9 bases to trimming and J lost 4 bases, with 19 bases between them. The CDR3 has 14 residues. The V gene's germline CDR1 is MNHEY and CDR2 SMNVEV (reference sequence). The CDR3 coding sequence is TGTGCCAGTTCTGTAGGGAGAGGGAATTACGAGCAGTACTTC. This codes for CASSVGRGNYEQYF.

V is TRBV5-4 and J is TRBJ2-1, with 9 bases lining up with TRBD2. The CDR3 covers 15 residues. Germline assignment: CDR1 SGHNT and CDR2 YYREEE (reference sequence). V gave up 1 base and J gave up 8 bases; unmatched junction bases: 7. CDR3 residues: CASSLSAGGGDEQFF. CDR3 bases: TGTGCCAGCAGCTTGTCAGCGGGGGGTGGAGATGAGCAGTTCTTC. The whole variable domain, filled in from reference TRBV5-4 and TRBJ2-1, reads ETGVTQSPTHLIKTRGQQVTLRCSSQSGHNTVSWYQQALGQGPQFIFQYYREEENGRGNFPPRFSGLQFPNYSSELNVNALELDDSALYLCASSLSAGGGDEQFFGPGTRLTVL.

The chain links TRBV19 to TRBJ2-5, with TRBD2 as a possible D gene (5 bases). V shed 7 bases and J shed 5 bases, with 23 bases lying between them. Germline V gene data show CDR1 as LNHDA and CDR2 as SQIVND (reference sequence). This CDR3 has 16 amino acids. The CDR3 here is CASTPTRVRAEETQYF. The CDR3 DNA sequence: TGTGCCAGTACCCCGACGAGGGTTCGGGCGGAGGAGACCCAGTACTTC.

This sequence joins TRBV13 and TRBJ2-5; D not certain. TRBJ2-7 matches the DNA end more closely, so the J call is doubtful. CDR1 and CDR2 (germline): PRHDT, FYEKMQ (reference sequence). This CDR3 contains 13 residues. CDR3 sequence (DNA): TGTGCCAGCAGCTTAGGTTCCCCTTACGAGCAGTACTTC. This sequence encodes CASSLGSPYEQYF.

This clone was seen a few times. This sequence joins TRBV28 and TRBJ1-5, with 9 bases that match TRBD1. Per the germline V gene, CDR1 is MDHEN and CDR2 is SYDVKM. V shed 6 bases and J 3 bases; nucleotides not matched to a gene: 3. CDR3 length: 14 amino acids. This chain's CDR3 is CASSGTGNNQPQHF. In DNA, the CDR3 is TGTGCCAGCAGCGGGACAGGGAACAATCAGCCCCAGCATTTT. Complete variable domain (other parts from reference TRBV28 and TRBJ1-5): DVKVTQSSRYLVKRTGEKVFLECVQDMDHENMFWYRQDPGLGLRLIYFSYDVKMKEKGDIPEGYSVSREKKERFSLILESASTNQTSMYLCASSGTGNNQPQHFGDGTRLSIL.

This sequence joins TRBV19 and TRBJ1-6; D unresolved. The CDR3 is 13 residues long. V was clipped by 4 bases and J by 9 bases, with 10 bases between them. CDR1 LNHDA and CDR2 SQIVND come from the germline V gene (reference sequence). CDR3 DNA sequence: TGTGCCAGTAGTAAAAGCCCTATTTCACCCCTCCACTTT. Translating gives CASSKSPISPLHF.

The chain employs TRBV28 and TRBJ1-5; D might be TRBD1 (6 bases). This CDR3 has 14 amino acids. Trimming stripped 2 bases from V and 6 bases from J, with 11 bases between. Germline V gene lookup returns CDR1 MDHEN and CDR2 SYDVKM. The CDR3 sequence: CASSLRGASQPQHF. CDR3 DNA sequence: TGTGCCAGCAGTTTACGGGGGGCCAGTCAGCCCCAGCATTTT.

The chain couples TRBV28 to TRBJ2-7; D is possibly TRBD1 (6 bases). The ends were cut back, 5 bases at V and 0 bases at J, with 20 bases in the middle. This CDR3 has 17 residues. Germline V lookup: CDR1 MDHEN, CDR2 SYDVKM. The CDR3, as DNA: TGTGCCAGCAGTACTGACCGACAGGCCCACCTCTCCTACGAGCAGTACTTC. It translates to CASSTDRQAHLSYEQYF.

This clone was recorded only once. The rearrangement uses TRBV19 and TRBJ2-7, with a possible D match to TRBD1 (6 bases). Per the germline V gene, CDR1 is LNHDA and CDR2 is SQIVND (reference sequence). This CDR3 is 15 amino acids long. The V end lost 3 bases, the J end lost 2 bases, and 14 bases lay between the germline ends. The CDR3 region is CASSITFGQPYEQYF. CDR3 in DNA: TGTGCCAGTAGTATTACCTTTGGACAGCCCTACGAGCAGTACTTC.

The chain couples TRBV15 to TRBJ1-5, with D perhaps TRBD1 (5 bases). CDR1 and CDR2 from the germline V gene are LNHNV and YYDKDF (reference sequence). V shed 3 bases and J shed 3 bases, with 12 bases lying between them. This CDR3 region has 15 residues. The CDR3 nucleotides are TGTGCCACCAGCAGCGAACAGGAGTCCAATCAGCCCCAGCATTTT. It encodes CATSSEQESNQPQHF.